Here is one TCR beta chain with its context. Its antigen is undetermined. Vbeta (60) and Jbeta (13) primers were used in the PCR. Sequenced by immunoSEQ multiplex PCR; TCRdb stores in-frame clones only, minus some. The sample comprises some 110,000 clones, 75% of which are singletons, and 1.5% to 2% rests with the top ten. The data derive from a study of cytomegalovirus exposure and HLA in healthy donors. Overall study: In a previous analysis, 117 million unique TCR beta sequences were found from 170 million or so T cells. Study findings and constraints: The authors enumerated under 200 TCR beta chains as linked to cytomegalovirus. DRB1 had the most TCR associations and HLA-C the fewest, a later analysis found, with rates varying by HLA locus.

The TCR comes from a young woman in good health and CMV-seronegative. The specimen was PBMCs.

The CDR3 loop is CASSPNPGTGDEKLFF. The CDR3 region has the DNA TGTGCCAGCAGTCCGAACCCCGGGACAGGGGACGAAAAACTGTTTTTT. The chain couples TRBV28 to TRBJ1-4; TRBD1 aligns across 10 bases. Germline CDR1 is MDHEN and CDR2 is SYDVKM. The CDR3 contains 16 residues. V shed 5 bases and J 8 bases; nucleotides not matched to a gene: 11. The variable domain in full, completed from reference TRBV28 and TRBJ1-4, reads DVKVTQSSRYLVKRTGEKVFLECVQDMDHENMFWYRQDPGLGLRLIYFSYDVKMKEKGDIPEGYSVSREKKERFSLILESASTNQTSMYLCASSPNPGTGDEKLFFGSGTQLSVL.